The 31 T cell receptor beta chains below all came from one sample that was sequenced in a study of Ad26.COV2.S vaccination and SARS-CoV-2 variants. Documented treatment: roughly 18 received Ad26.COV2.S at low or high dose, single or two shots; about 5 received placebo; per-sample allocation not given. Sampling was done on day 63 after the first vaccine or placebo injection. Some clones are missing from TCRdb's copy, which holds only in-frame ones; the method was immunoSEQ multiplex PCR. Found here are 300,000 to 500,000 clones, approximately 86% of them singletons; the top ten hold 3% to 3.5%. This material consisted of peripheral blood, taken in a trial of Ad26.COV2.S vaccine versus placebo. These receptors were obtained from a person between 18 and 65 years old who received the Ad26.COV2.S COVID-19 vaccine or a placebo.

The chain links TRBV10-3 to TRBJ2-5; TRBD2 matches 7 bases. The J segment lost 5 bases and the V segment lost 0 bases, leaving 6 bases of the junction unmatched. Germline values: CDR1 ENHRY, CDR2 SYGVKD. This CDR3 region has 15 residues. The CDR3 loop is CAISESMEGGETQYF. CDR3 DNA sequence: TGTGCCATCAGTGAGTCGATGGAGGGAGGGGAGACCCAGTACTTC.

This rearrangement joins TRBV6-6 to TRBJ1-6; unclear D gene. The CDR3 loop spans 13 amino acids. Trimming removed 0 bases from V and 8 bases from J, with 5 bases in between. CDR1 is MNHNY and CDR2 is SVGAGI in the germline V gene (reference sequence). Here the CDR3 reads CASSYSRDSPLHF. CDR3 coding DNA: TGTGCCAGCAGTTACTCGAGGGATTCACCCCTCCACTTT.

V gene TRBV2 combines with J gene TRBJ1-2, with 7 bases matching TRBD1. The CDR3 is 13 amino acids. V was clipped by 3 bases and J by 7 bases; unmatched bases: 5. Germline values: CDR1 SNHLY, CDR2 FYNNEI. The CDR3 is CASSELRGPGYTF. The CDR3 DNA is TGTGCCAGCAGTGAGTTGAGGGGGCCTGGCTACACCTTC. The full variable domain, with the rest looked up from reference TRBV2 and TRBJ1-2, is EPEVTQTPSHQVTQMGQEVILRCVPISNHLYFYWYRQILGQKVEFLVSFYNNEISEKSEIFDDQFSVERPDGSNFTLKIRSTKLEDSAMYFCASSELRGPGYTFGSGTRLTVV.

The chain recombines TRBV7-2 with TRBJ2-7, with TRBD1 matching over 7 bases. This CDR3 contains 13 residues. Germline CDR1 SGHTA, CDR2 FQGNSA. The ends lost 7 bases at V and 3 bases at J; junction bases unmatched: 6. The chain's CDR3 is CASTHRQGYEQYF. The CDR3 nucleotides are TGTGCCAGCACCCATCGACAGGGCTACGAGCAGTACTTC.

The CDR3 sequence is CASSYYWEGKVSYNEQFF. The CDR3 bases are TGTGCCAGCAGCTACTACTGGGAGGGGAAGGTATCCTACAATGAGCAGTTCTTC. The gene calls are TRBV11-2 and TRBJ2-1; 7 nucleotides match TRBD2. Losses at the gene ends were 4 bases for V and 1 base for J; bases not matched to a gene: 13. The CDR3 covers 18 residues. The germline CDR1 and CDR2 sequences are SGHAT and FQNNGV.

This clone was observed a single time. V gene TRBV4-3 combines with J gene TRBJ1-6; D is possibly TRBD1 (6 bases). The V and J ends lost 5 bases and 9 bases respectively, with 20 bases between them. CDR1 and CDR2 (germline): LGHNA, YSLEER. CDR3 length equals 16 residues. CDR3 loop: CASSEIYPGGRSPLHF. CDR3 DNA sequence: TGCGCCAGCAGCGAAATATACCCTGGGGGGCGTTCACCCCTCCACTTT.

The chain carries TRBV5-1 and TRBJ2-3; D may be TRBD1 (5 bases). Trimming took off 4 bases at V and 2 bases at J, with 14 bases between the two ends. The CDR3 length is 15 residues. Per the germline V gene, CDR1 is SGHRS and CDR2 is YFSETQ. CDR3: CASSKDGQNTDTQYF. CDR3 DNA sequence: TGCGCCAGCAGCAAGGACGGACAAAACACAGATACGCAGTATTTT.

The J gene is TRBJ1-1, the V gene TRBV6-5, with unresolved D. CDR1 MNHEY and CDR2 SVGAGI come from the germline V gene. V was cut by 4 bases and J by 4 bases, with 10 bases left in between. This CDR3 spans 13 amino acids. CDR3 region: CASSSGLSTEAFF. The CDR3 bases are TGTGCCAGCAGTTCTGGACTGAGCACTGAAGCTTTCTTT.

The chain employs TRBV11-2 and TRBJ1-1, with 7 bases that match TRBD1. In germline, CDR1 is SGHAT, CDR2 FQNNGV. Trimming took 1 base from V and 2 from J; bases not matched to a gene: 1. The CDR3 extends over 14 amino acids. Here the CDR3 reads CASSLGQGNTEAFF. The CDR3 DNA follows: TGTGCCAGCAGCTTAGGACAGGGAAACACTGAAGCTTTCTTT. Based on the CDR3 plus reference TRBV11-2 and TRBJ1-1, the full variable domain is EAGVAQSPRYKIIEKRQSVAFWCNPISGHATLYWYQQILGQGPKLLIQFQNNGVVDDSQLPKDRFSAERLKGVDSTLKIQPAKLEDSAVYLCASSLGQGNTEAFFGQGTRLTVV.

The chain has TRBV7-9 and TRBJ1-2, with D possibly being TRBD1 (6 bases). The CDR3 runs 15 residues. The germline V gene has CDR1 SEHNR and CDR2 FQNEAQ (reference sequence). V lost 2 bases and J 3 bases, leaving 13 bases between the germline ends. The CDR3 coding sequence is TGTGCCAGCAGCTTATCAACGGGACAACACTATGGCTACACCTTC. This translates into CASSLSTGQHYGYTF.

The J gene is TRBJ2-2, the V gene TRBV7-2; D call uncertain. CDR3 length: 16 amino acids. V was pared by 3 bases and J by 0 bases, with 11 bases between. Germline assignment: CDR1 SGHTA and CDR2 FQGNSA. CDR3 coding DNA: TGTGCCAGCAGCTTGAGTCCCGCGACGAACACCGGGGAGCTGTTTTTT. It is translated as CASSLSPATNTGELFF.

The V gene is TRBV10-3, the J gene TRBJ2-1; 8 bases are shared with TRBD2. Germline CDR1 is ENHRY and CDR2 is SYGVKD. Trimming at V came to 6 bases and at J to 11 bases, leaving 3 bases not matched to a gene. The CDR3 runs 11 residues. CDR3 in amino acids: CAISPGGKQFF. CDR3 DNA: TGTGCCATCAGCCCGGGGGGGAAGCAGTTCTTC.

The CDR3 DNA reads as TGTGCCTGGAGTGCCGGGACAGACGAAGGAGATACGCAGTATTTT. It codes for CAWSAGTDEGDTQYF. The V call is TRBV30, the J call TRBJ2-3; 7 nucleotides line up with TRBD1. Per the germline V gene, CDR1 is GTSNPN and CDR2 is SVGIG (reference sequence). The CDR3 length is 15 residues. V lost 1 base to trimming and J lost 5 bases; unmatched junction nucleotides: 9.

A note on this clone: Compared with germline, one end of the junction differs, possibly owing to a read error. J is TRBJ1-1 and V is TRBV6-4; maybe TRBD1 (5 bases). This CDR3 spans 14 amino acids. CDR1 and CDR2 from the germline V gene are MRHNA and SNTAGT. CDR3 bases: TGTGCCAGCAGTGAGGTAGGAGGGGCGCTGAAGCTTTCCTTT. Translation gives CASSEVGGALKLSF.

The chain uses TRBV5-5 and TRBJ1-1; 8 bases match TRBD1. The CDR3 is made up of 16 amino acids. In germline, CDR1 is SGHKS, CDR2 YYEKEE (reference sequence). The ends lost 2 bases at V and 4 bases at J; junction bases unmatched: 10. CDR3 protein: CASSLGPGQVVTEAFF. CDR3 in DNA: TGTGCCAGCAGCTTAGGCCCGGGACAGGTTGTCACTGAAGCTTTCTTT.

The V gene is TRBV5-1, the J gene TRBJ2-1; TRBD1 might be the D (5 bases). The germline V and J ends were trimmed by 1 base and 5 bases, with 10 bases remaining between them. This CDR3 region has 14 residues. Per the germline V gene, CDR1 is SGHRS and CDR2 is YFSETQ. In nucleotides, the CDR3 is TGCGCCAGCAGCTTGTCAACAGGCGACAATGAGCAGTTCTTC. Encoded protein: CASSLSTGDNEQFF. The full variable domain, rest sourced from reference TRBV5-1 and TRBJ2-1, is KAGVTQTPRYLIKTRGQQVTLSCSPISGHRSVSWYQQTPGQGLQFLFEYFSETQRNKGNFPGRFSGRQFSNSRSEMNVSTLELGDSALYLCASSLSTGDNEQFFGPGTRLTVL.

The chain uses TRBV2 and TRBJ2-5, with a tentative D call TRBD1 (8 bases). Trimming removed 6 bases at V and 2 bases at J, with 16 bases between. The germline CDR1 and CDR2 sequences are SNHLY and FYNNEI. The CDR3 has 15 residues. The CDR3 protein is CASSRTRDRQETQYF. In DNA, the CDR3 is TGTGCCAGCAGCAGGACTAGGGACAGGCAAGAGACCCAGTACTTC.

CDR3 coding DNA: TGTGCCAGCAGCCAAGATGCGTCCACAGATACGCAGTATTTT. Protein sequence: CASSQDASTDTQYF. The chain uses TRBV3-1 (or the pseudogene TRBV3-2) and TRBJ2-3; D not resolved. V was clipped by 0 bases and J by 2 bases, with 6 bases between them. This CDR3 is 14 amino acids long. Germline V gives CDR1 LGHDT, CDR2 YNNKEL (reference sequence).

The chain employs TRBV6-5 and TRBJ1-1; D is perhaps TRBD1 (5 bases). Germline V gives CDR1 MNHEY, CDR2 SVGAGI. The length of the CDR3 is 14 residues. The V and J ends lost 0 bases and 3 bases respectively, with 8 bases between them. Written as DNA, the CDR3 is TGTGCCAGCAGTTACTCAGGGGAGGACACTGAAGCTTTCTTT. Translation gives CASSYSGEDTEAFF.

The chain links TRBV4-3 to TRBJ2-2; D uncertain. Trimming removed 0 bases at V and 8 bases at J, with 13 bases between. This CDR3 has 15 residues. The V gene's germline CDR1 is LGHNA and CDR2 YSLEER. CDR3 sequence reads: CASSQEGLGGGELFF. The CDR3 nucleotides are TGCGCCAGCAGCCAAGAAGGGTTGGGCGGAGGGGAGCTGTTTTTT.

The chain carries TRBV6-5 and TRBJ1-1; D not resolved. Per the germline V gene, CDR1 is MNHEY and CDR2 is SVGAGI. V dropped 7 bases and J dropped 7 bases, with 16 bases sitting between them. This CDR3 comprises 13 residues. As DNA, the CDR3 is TGTGCCAGCACCATTAATCCCGGGTATGAAGCTTTCTTT. Its translation: CASTINPGYEAFF.

This clone was counted a single time. The sample contains more than one DNA sequence encoding this CDR3. The rearrangement uses TRBV5-1 and TRBJ1-6; D is unclear. This CDR3 contains 15 residues. V lost 0 bases, J lost 0 bases, and 4 bases lay in between. Germline V gene sequence: CDR1 SGHRS, CDR2 YFSETQ. CDR3 residues: CASSLGSSYNSPLHF. The CDR3 DNA is TGCGCCAGCAGCTTGGGAAGCTCCTATAATTCACCCCTCCACTTT. The full variable domain, with the rest looked up from reference TRBV5-1 and TRBJ1-6, is KAGVTQTPRYLIKTRGQQVTLSCSPISGHRSVSWYQQTPGQGLQFLFEYFSETQRNKGNFPGRFSGRQFSNSRSEMNVSTLELGDSALYLCASSLGSSYNSPLHFGNGTRLTVT.

V gene TRBV2 combines with J gene TRBJ2-7; 10 bases align to TRBD1. Germline values: CDR1 SNHLY, CDR2 FYNNEI. CDR3 length equals 13 residues. Losses at the gene ends were 5 bases for V and 5 bases for J; bases not matched to a gene: 3. Here the CDR3 reads CASSPDRGNEQYF. CDR3 sequence (DNA): TGTGCCAGCAGTCCGGACAGGGGGAACGAGCAGTACTTC.

This sequence joins TRBV7-8 and TRBJ1-2; D is ambiguous. CDR1 SGHVS and CDR2 FQNEAQ come from the germline V gene. This CDR3 is 15 amino acids long. Trimming stripped 4 bases from V and 5 bases from J, with 17 bases between. This chain's CDR3 is CASSSRDATGYGYTF. The CDR3 DNA is TGTGCCAGCAGCTCGCGGGATGCCACGGGGTATGGCTACACCTTC.

This clone was counted a single time. The chain uses TRBV5-1 and TRBJ1-2; 10 nucleotides match TRBD1. Trimming cost V 4 bases and J 2 bases; bases outside gene matches: 2. CDR1 is SGHRS and CDR2 is YFSETQ in the germline V gene. This CDR3 region has 14 residues. This CDR3 reads CASSPGQGNYGYTF. The CDR3 nucleotides are TGCGCCAGCAGCCCGGGACAGGGGAACTATGGCTACACCTTC.

This sequence joins TRBV7-9 and TRBJ2-3; 13 bases match TRBD2. Germline V lookup: CDR1 SEHNR, CDR2 FQNEAQ (reference sequence). J gave up 0 bases and V 5 bases, and 11 bases lay outside the gene matches. This CDR3 region has 19 residues. CDR3 in amino acids: CASSHGTSGEIISTDTQYF. The CDR3 DNA sequence: TGTGCCAGCAGCCACGGGACTAGCGGGGAGATTATTAGCACAGATACGCAGTATTTT.

This clone was picked up one time. The rearrangement links TRBV2 to TRBJ1-1, with a weak D call TRBD1 (5 bases). V gave up 6 bases and J gave up 3 bases, with 14 bases separating them. Germline V CDR1 and CDR2: SNHLY, FYNNEI. The CDR3 is 14 amino acids. For the CDR3, the DNA is TGTGCCAGCAGGTCCGGAGGGGCCGACACTGAAGCTTTCTTT. It is translated as CASRSGGADTEAFF.

The rearrangement uses TRBV6-5 and TRBJ2-7; 7 nucleotides line up with TRBD2. Germline lookup yields CDR1 MNHEY and CDR2 SVGAGI. Trimming removed 8 bases from V and 2 bases from J; junction bases left unmatched: 9. This CDR3 comprises 14 residues. The CDR3 coding sequence is TGTGCCAGCCAGGAGGCGGGGGACGCCTACGAGCAGTACTTC. Protein: CASQEAGDAYEQYF.

This clone was seen once. V gene TRBV30 combines with J gene TRBJ2-3; 9 bases match TRBD2. The length of the CDR3 is 15 residues. Trimming removed 2 bases from V and 5 bases from J; junction bases left unmatched: 8. From germline, CDR1 is GTSNPN and CDR2 SVGIG (reference sequence). The CDR3 spells CAWSPTSGYGDTQYF. The CDR3 bases are TGTGCCTGGAGTCCGACTAGCGGTTATGGAGATACGCAGTATTTT.

This clone appeared a few times. The rearrangement links TRBV3-1 (or the pseudogene TRBV3-2) to TRBJ1-6, with 7 nucleotides matching TRBD1. Unmatched junction bases numbered 11, after V lost 0 bases and J lost 0 bases. Per the germline V gene, CDR1 is LGHDT and CDR2 is YNNKEL (reference sequence). The CDR3 has 20 residues. CDR3 nucleotides: TGTGCCAGCAGCCAAGATTCGGGACAGCCCAAGGGCTCCTATAATTCACCCCTCCACTTT. Its translation: CASSQDSGQPKGSYNSPLHF.

This chain links TRBV4-2 with TRBJ2-5, with 11 bases matching TRBD2. The germline CDR1 and CDR2 sequences are LGHNA and YNFKEQ. V lost 4 bases and J lost 0; bases outside the gene matches: 1. CDR3 length equals 15 residues. This CDR3 is CASSPGLADQETQYF. For the CDR3, the DNA is TGTGCCAGCAGCCCGGGACTAGCGGACCAAGAGACCCAGTACTTC.